The 14 T cell receptor beta chains presented below share a single source sample, sequenced in a study of blood T cell repertoires in COVID-19. Using immunoSEQ multiplex PCR, the repertoire was profiled, and TCRdb retains in-frame clones only, with some absent. The sample has about 70,000 clones; around 78% are singletons. Input material: peripheral blood. These receptors were collected from a human donor in a cohort sampled during active COVID-19.

This clone was seen a handful of times. V is TRBV18 and J is TRBJ2-5; D may be TRBD1 (5 bases). V was trimmed by 0 bases and J by 2 bases, leaving 7 bases between them. There are 14 residues in the CDR3. Germline CDR1 reads KGHSH; CDR2 reads LQKENI. CDR3 sequence: CASSPPAGQETQYF. The DNA for the CDR3 is TGTGCCAGCTCACCACCGGCAGGGCAAGAGACCCAGTACTTC.

The rearrangement links TRBV6-2 or TRBV6-3 to TRBJ1-5, with D perhaps TRBD1 (5 bases). Germline CDR1 and CDR2: MNHEY and SVGEGT. Trimming took off 0 bases at V and 3 bases at J, with 12 bases between the two ends. CDR3 size: 16 residues. CDR3: CASSYSNPGFNQPQHF. The CDR3 DNA reads TGTGCCAGCAGTTACTCGAACCCAGGGTTCAATCAGCCCCAGCATTTT.

The gene calls are TRBV10-3 and TRBJ1-1, with TRBD1 matching over 8 bases. Trimming took 2 bases from V and 3 from J; bases not matched to a gene: 5. The V gene's germline CDR1 is ENHRY and CDR2 SYGVKD. The CDR3 loop spans 15 amino acids. The CDR3 region has the DNA TGTGCCATCAGTGAGCCGGGACAGGTTGACACTGAAGCTTTCTTT. Amino acids: CAISEPGQVDTEAFF.

The V and J genes are TRBV7-9 and TRBJ2-7; 7 bases are shared with TRBD2. The CDR3 has 12 amino acids. Germline CDR1 reads SEHNR; CDR2 reads FQNEAQ (reference sequence). Trimming removed 7 bases from V and 5 bases from J; junction bases left unmatched: 5. DNA for the CDR3: TGTGCCAGCAACGGGAGGTCCGACGAGCAGTACTTC. This gives the protein CASNGRSDEQYF.

The chain is built from TRBV6-5 and TRBJ2-2, with D possibly matching TRBD2 (6 bases). V lost 6 bases and J lost 0, with 11 bases in between. This CDR3 is built from 15 residues. Germline CDR1 is MNHEY and CDR2 is SVGAGI. CDR3 bases: TGTGCCAGCAGGGTGTGGGGGGCGAACACCGGGGAGCTGTTTTTT. The encoded protein is CASRVWGANTGELFF.

This chain joins TRBV5-4 and TRBJ2-7; perhaps TRBD2 as D (6 bases). Germline CDR1 SGHNT, CDR2 YYREEE (reference sequence). CDR3 length equals 15 residues. Trimming shortened V by 4 bases and J by 4 bases, and 18 bases separated the two germline ends. The CDR3 DNA reads TGTGCCAGCAGCCCAATGGCGGGAAGAAATTACGAGCAGTACTTC. Protein sequence: CASSPMAGRNYEQYF. The full variable domain, in which reference TRBV5-4 and TRBJ2-7 provide the parts outside the CDR3, is ETGVTQSPTHLIKTRGQQVTLRCSSQSGHNTVSWYQQALGQGPQFIFQYYREEENGRGNFPPRFSGLQFPNYSSELNVNALELDDSALYLCASSPMAGRNYEQYFGPGTRLTVT.

This clone has a handful of counts. J is TRBJ1-4 and V is TRBV18, with TRBD1 identical over 7 bases. Trimming took 3 bases from V and 5 from J; bases not matched to a gene: 0. CDR1 and CDR2 (germline): KGHSH, LQKENI. This CDR3 is built from 13 residues. This CDR3 is CASSPGQNEKLFF. DNA of the CDR3: TGTGCCAGCTCACCGGGACAGAATGAAAAACTGTTTTTT.

CDR3 DNA sequence: TGTGCCAGCAGTCCAACCGGGAGCGGGGCGGCGTACAATGAGCAGTTCTTC. It codes for CASSPTGSGAAYNEQFF. The chain joins TRBV6-6 to TRBJ2-1; 7 bases map to TRBD2. Germline V gene lookup returns CDR1 MNHNY and CDR2 SVGAGI (reference sequence). This CDR3 contains 17 residues. Trimming removed 5 bases from V and 4 bases from J; junction bases left unmatched: 14.

The J gene is TRBJ2-4, the V gene TRBV21-1; the D call in the table, TRBD1, was not verified against the DNA. TRBV21-1 is deemed a pseudogene. This CDR3 is built from 18 residues. In DNA, the CDR3 is TGTGCCTTCGATCCGGGGACAACTTTAAAACTAGCCAAAAACATTCAGTACTTC. Translating gives CAFDPGTTLKLAKNIQYF.

In nucleotides, the CDR3 is TGTGCCAGCAGTCGTCCCGGGACAACGAACTTGGGGGAGCTGTTTTTT. It yields the protein CASSRPGTTNLGELFF. This chain links TRBV28 with TRBJ2-2; tentatively, D is TRBD1 (6 bases). The CDR3 is 16 residues long. The ends were cut back, 5 bases at V and 8 bases at J, with 21 bases in the middle. The germline gives CDR1 MDHEN, CDR2 SYDVKM.

The rearrangement uses TRBV6-1 and TRBJ2-7, with 7 bases identical to TRBD2. V gave up 3 bases and J gave up 7 bases; unmatched junction bases: 9. In germline, CDR1 is MNHNS, CDR2 SASEGT. There are 14 residues in the CDR3. DNA for the CDR3: TGTGCCAGCAGTGATGGACGGGAGGTGGGAGAGCAGTACTTC. Encoded protein: CASSDGREVGEQYF.

This clone was seen a handful of times. This chain joins TRBV19 and TRBJ1-5; 9 bases match TRBD1. Germline V lookup: CDR1 LNHDA, CDR2 SQIVND (reference sequence). The CDR3 totals 16 residues. The ends lost 0 bases at V and 2 bases at J; junction bases unmatched: 2. CDR3 in amino acids: CASSIDGTGRNQPQHF. In DNA form, the CDR3 reads TGTGCCAGTAGTATAGATGGGACAGGGCGCAATCAGCCCCAGCATTTT.

The J gene is TRBJ1-5, the V gene TRBV6-2 or TRBV6-3, with 10 positions matching TRBD1. CDR3 length: 16 residues. V lost 4 bases to trimming and J lost 3 bases; unmatched junction nucleotides: 6. Germline-derived CDR1 and CDR2 are MNHEY and SVGEGT. The CDR3 loop reads CASSSGQGGFNQPQHF. For the CDR3, the DNA is TGTGCCAGCAGTTCAGGACAGGGGGGCTTCAATCAGCCCCAGCATTTT.

The genes are TRBV18 and TRBJ2-7; TRBD1 is a possible D gene (7 bases). CDR1 KGHSH and CDR2 LQKENI come from the germline V gene. Trimming removed 6 bases from V and 4 bases from J, with 16 bases in between. The CDR3 extends over 14 amino acids. The CDR3 DNA reads as TGTGCCAGCTCCCCAGGGGGGTCCCATTACGAGCAGTACTTC. It yields the protein CASSPGGSHYEQYF.